The next 26 T cell receptor beta chains were all read from a single sample in a study of T cells after yellow fever vaccination. TCRdb analysed the 5' RACE reads with MiXCR anew, one entry per CDR3 protein. This sample has about 69,000 distinct CDR3 sequences, with about 6% found just once. Material: CD4+ T cells sorted from PBMCs, obtained about 2 weeks after the first yellow fever vaccination. All receptors derive from a man aged 18 to 29 who received the YFV17D yellow fever vaccine.

This clonotype was seen ten or more times. The chain is built from TRBV12-3 or TRBV12-4 and TRBJ1-5; 8 positions agree with TRBD1. The CDR3 runs to 16 residues. V shed 5 bases and J 3 bases; nucleotides not matched to a gene: 9. CDR3 coding DNA: TGTGCCAGCAGTCCCGGGGACAGGCCTTACAATCAGCCCCAGCATTTT. Translation: CASSPGDRPYNQPQHF.

This clonotype occurred many times. The chain carries TRBV5-1 and TRBJ2-7; D possibly corresponds to TRBD1 (6 bases). The CDR3 is 14 residues long. Germline V lookup: CDR1 SGHRS, CDR2 YFSETQ. V was clipped by 2 bases and J by 3 bases, with 12 bases between them. The CDR3 DNA sequence: TGCGCCAGCAGCTTTTCGGCAGGGGTCTACGAGCAGTACTTC. Its translation is CASSFSAGVYEQYF.

This clonotype came up many times. The chain joins TRBV19 to TRBJ2-5, with D perhaps TRBD1 or TRBD2 (5 bases each). Germline CDR1 and CDR2: LNHDA and SQIVND (reference sequence). The CDR3 is 13 residues long. V lost 7 bases and J lost 6, with 15 bases in between. CDR3 nucleotide sequence: TGTGCCAGTATGGACGGGGCGCTCAAGACCCAGTACTTC. This translates into CASMDGALKTQYF.

This clonotype was seen repeatedly, ten times or more. The CDR3: CASSYSNAGLGDEQFF. CDR3 nucleotide sequence: TGTGCCAGCAGTTACTCGAATGCGGGGCTAGGCGATGAGCAGTTCTTC. This chain joins TRBV6-5 and TRBJ2-1, with D possibly TRBD2 on 6 matching bases. The CDR3 has 16 residues. Looked up from germline, CDR1 is MNHEY and CDR2 is SVGAGI. Trimming shortened V by 0 bases and J by 8 bases, and 17 bases separated the two germline ends.

This clonotype was counted at least ten times. The chain joins TRBV4-2 to TRBJ1-2; D unresolved. The CDR3 has 13 residues. V lost 3 bases and J 1 base, leaving 6 bases between the germline ends. Germline CDR1 and CDR2: LGHNA and YNFKEQ. CDR3 in amino acids: CASSQILNYGYTF. CDR3 in DNA: TGTGCCAGCAGCCAGATACTTAACTATGGCTACACCTTC.

In this sample, this clonotype turned up many times. The rearrangement uses TRBV20-1 and TRBJ2-3, with D perhaps assigned TRBD1 or TRBD2 (5 bases each). Per germline, CDR1 DFQATT and CDR2 SNEGSKA (reference sequence). CDR3 size: 13 residues. The ends were cut back, 5 bases at V and 6 bases at J, with 15 bases in the middle. CDR3 sequence reads: CSAWDRVVDTQYF. In DNA, the CDR3 is TGCAGTGCTTGGGACCGGGTTGTGGATACGCAGTATTTT.

A word on this clonotype: A much larger clone lies a single base off, so this may be a read error. Here the CDR3 omits its conserved ending phenylalanine or tryptophan, so a read error is the likely source. This chain joins TRBV4-3 and TRBJ1-2; unclear D gene. Per germline, CDR1 LGHNA and CDR2 YSLEER. This CDR3 spans 12 amino acids. V shed 0 bases and J shed 4 bases, with 3 bases lying between them. The CDR3 region has the DNA TGCGCCAGCAGCCAAGAGGGCTATGGCTACACCTTA. Amino acid sequence: CASSQEGYGYTL.

Ten or more counts support this clonotype. The V call is TRBV12-3 or TRBV12-4, the J call TRBJ1-1; no clear D gene. The CDR3 covers 11 residues. V shed 7 bases and J shed 6 bases, with 9 bases lying between them. This CDR3 reads CASNGVAEAFF. The CDR3 DNA sequence: TGTGCCAGCAACGGAGTGGCTGAAGCTTTCTTT.

This clonotype was observed many times. J is TRBJ1-1 and V is TRBV5-1; D gene ambiguous. The germline CDR1 and CDR2 sequences are SGHRS and YFSETQ. CDR3 length equals 13 residues. The V end lost 0 bases, the J end lost 6 bases, and 9 bases lay between the germline ends. The CDR3 spells CASSLVSGPEAFF. In DNA form, the CDR3 reads TGCGCCAGCAGCTTGGTTTCCGGCCCTGAAGCTTTCTTT.

This clonotype was detected many times. The rearrangement uses TRBV9 and TRBJ2-3; 8 nucleotides line up with TRBD1. CDR3 length: 16 amino acids. Germline V gives CDR1 SGDLS, CDR2 YYNGEE. The V and J ends lost 0 bases and 7 bases, in that order; junction bases with no gene match: 10. For the CDR3, the DNA is TGTGCCAGCAGCGTAGTGTCCCAGGGGGCGCAACATACGCAGTATTTT. Its translation is CASSVVSQGAQHTQYF.

This clonotype was found many times. The genes are TRBV5-1 and TRBJ2-1; 7 bases map to TRBD2. The trim removed 4 bases at V and 1 base at J, leaving 2 bases unmatched. Per the germline V gene, CDR1 is SGHRS and CDR2 is YFSETQ. The length of the CDR3 is 14 residues. CDR3 loop: CASSGGGSYNEQFF. The CDR3 DNA is TGCGCCAGCAGCGGCGGGGGATCCTACAATGAGCAGTTCTTC.

This clonotype was seen ten or more times. The gene calls are TRBV7-2 and TRBJ2-1; either TRBD1 or TRBD2 may fit D (6 bases each). Germline-derived CDR1 and CDR2 are SGHTA and FQGNSA. V was pared by 5 bases and J by 8 bases, with 16 bases between. The CDR3 consists of 14 residues. The CDR3 spells CASSPPGAGYEQFF. The CDR3 DNA reads as TGTGCCAGCAGCCCCCCGGGGGCGGGCTATGAGCAGTTCTTC.

The V and J genes are TRBV20-1 and TRBJ2-5; TRBD1 aligns across 8 bases. V shed 0 bases, J shed 0 bases, and the junction held 12 bases outside the gene matches. Per germline, CDR1 DFQATT and CDR2 SNEGSKA (reference sequence). This CDR3 spans 18 amino acids. CDR3 sequence: CSARDFVGTGLYQETQYF. The CDR3 DNA is TGCAGTGCTAGAGATTTCGTTGGGACAGGCTTGTACCAAGAGACCCAGTACTTC.

This clonotype was recorded at least ten times. The CDR3 is CASCRDTNSYEQYF. DNA for the CDR3: TGCGCCAGCTGCCGGGACACCAACTCCTACGAGCAGTACTTC. The chain is built from TRBV5-1 and TRBJ2-7, with D possibly being TRBD1 (6 bases). CDR3 size: 14 residues. The V end lost 7 bases, the J end lost 0 bases, and 14 bases lay between the germline ends. Germline V lookup: CDR1 SGHRS, CDR2 YFSETQ.

This clonotype was detected many times. The chain joins TRBV3-1 to TRBJ1-1, with a weak D call TRBD1 (5 bases). There are 14 residues in the CDR3. Trimming cost V 4 bases and J 11 bases, with 20 bases left between them. Germline V lookup: CDR1 LGHDT, CDR2 YNNKEL (reference sequence). CDR3 region: CASSRRDFDGSAFF. CDR3 in DNA: TGTGCCAGCAGCCGACGGGACTTCGATGGCTCGGCTTTCTTT.

Worth noting for this clonotype: A read error may explain this, as a much larger clone is one base away. The chain recombines TRBV20-1 with TRBJ1-5, with D possibly TRBD1 on 5 matching bases. Looked up from germline, CDR1 is DFQATT and CDR2 is SNEGSKA (reference sequence). The CDR3 covers 13 residues. V was pared by 5 bases and J by 7 bases, with 15 bases between. This CDR3 is CSAQRGPKQPQHF. CDR3 in DNA: TGCAGTGCTCAACGGGGACCAAAGCAGCCCCAGCATTTT.

Many counts were recorded for this clonotype. The chain uses TRBV7-2 and TRBJ2-1; 8 bases align to TRBD2. The germline gives CDR1 SGHTA, CDR2 FQGNSA. The CDR3 loop spans 15 amino acids. J was trimmed by 8 bases and V by 5 bases; bases with no gene match: 11. The CDR3 DNA reads as TGTGCCAGCAGCCCGGGGGGGGGTAAGGGCCATGAGCAGTTCTTC. Its protein product is CASSPGGGKGHEQFF.

This clonotype was seen at least ten times. The chain combines TRBV20-1 with TRBJ1-3, with unresolved D. The CDR3 consists of 15 residues. V was pared by 3 bases and J by 0 bases, with 12 bases between. Germline V gene data show CDR1 as DFQATT and CDR2 as SNEGSKA (reference sequence). The CDR3 region has the DNA TGCAGTGCTAGGAGGGCAGATAACTCTGGAAACACCATATATTTT. Encoded protein: CSARRADNSGNTIYF.

About this clonotype: A clone one base away is much larger, so this may be a read error. The genes are TRBV20-1 and TRBJ2-7, with a possible D match to TRBD2 (5 bases). Germline V gene sequence: CDR1 DFQATT, CDR2 SNEGSKA (reference sequence). Between the trimmed V and J ends, which lost 3 bases and 6 bases, there was a span of 15 bases. The CDR3 has 13 residues. The CDR3 reads CSARGSGYGEQYV. The CDR3 DNA sequence: TGCAGTGCTAGGGGTTCGGGGTATGGCGAGCAGTACGTC.

This clonotype appeared many times. The gene calls are TRBV3-1 and TRBJ2-3; D call uncertain. Trimming removed 4 bases at V and 1 base at J, with 9 bases between. Germline V gene sequence: CDR1 LGHDT, CDR2 YNNKEL (reference sequence). The CDR3 has 14 residues. CDR3 sequence reads: CASSRSGGTDTQYF. The CDR3 region has the DNA TGTGCCAGCAGCCGAAGTGGCGGCACAGATACGCAGTATTTT.

To note about this clonotype: An end of the junction does not agree with germline; a read error may underlie this. The V gene is TRBV20-1, the J gene TRBJ2-3, with 14 positions matching TRBD2. Germline V gives CDR1 DFQATT, CDR2 SNEGSKA (reference sequence). CDR3 size: 13 residues. The CDR3 bases are TGCAGTGGGGGACTAGCGGGGGCCGATACGCATTATTTT. As protein: CSGGLAGADTHYF.

About this clonotype: This sequence may be a read error, since a much larger clone differs from it by one base. The chain carries TRBV5-1 and TRBJ2-7; the D is unclear. CDR1 is SGHRS and CDR2 is YFSETQ in the germline V gene. The CDR3 covers 14 residues. The CDR3 loop is CASSLGAEPYDQYV. CDR3 in DNA: TGCGCCAGCAGCTTGGGGGCAGAACCCTACGATCAGTACGTC.

This clonotype was found many times. This rearrangement joins TRBV20-1 to TRBJ2-1; D perhaps matches TRBD1 (5 bases). The CDR3 has 11 amino acids. In germline, CDR1 is DFQATT, CDR2 SNEGSKA (reference sequence). With 3 bases removed from V and 9 bases from J, the gap between germline ends came to 9 bases. Written as DNA, the CDR3 is TGCAGTGCTAGTAGGGGTAGTGAGCAGTTCTTC. Residues: CSASRGSEQFF.

This clonotype showed up many times. V is TRBV28 and J is TRBJ2-3; D remains ambiguous. The CDR3 runs 14 residues. Deletions cut 1 base from V and 5 bases from J, with 10 bases between. Germline-derived CDR1 and CDR2 are MDHEN and SYDVKM. The DNA for the CDR3 is TGTGCCAGCAGTTTATATTCGGCTAAAGATACGCAGTATTTT. This encodes CASSLYSAKDTQYF.

This clonotype was seen many times. The V call is TRBV12-3 or TRBV12-4, the J call TRBJ1-2; D uncertain. CDR3 length: 14 amino acids. V lost 2 bases and J lost 3, with 10 bases in between. The CDR3 region is CASSLSRSYYGYTF. DNA of the CDR3: TGTGCCAGCAGTTTATCTAGGAGTTACTATGGCTACACCTTC.

This clonotype has at least ten counts. The J gene is TRBJ1-2, the V gene TRBV6-5; TRBD1 matches 8 bases. With 6 bases clipped from V and 1 base from J, the junction kept 7 bases outside the gene matches. The length of the CDR3 is 15 residues. The germline CDR1 and CDR2 sequences are MNHEY and SVGAGI. CDR3 amino acids: CASRPGTGYNYGYTF. For the CDR3, the DNA is TGTGCCAGCAGGCCCGGGACAGGTTATAACTATGGCTACACCTTC.